This T cell receptor beta chain is from a study of T cells after yellow fever vaccination. TCRdb analysed the 5' RACE reads with MiXCR anew, one entry per CDR3 protein. The data hold under 600,000 distinct CDR3 sequences, with 21% observed a single time. The CDR3 has 11 amino acids. Deletions cut 5 bases from V and 11 bases from J, with 11 bases between. The V gene's germline CDR1 is MNHEY and CDR2 SVGAGI. This receptor was taken from a young man who received the YFV17D yellow fever vaccine. The sequences come from PBMCs, collected less than 25 days after the first yellow fever vaccination. This rearrangement joins TRBV6-5 to TRBJ2-3; the D is unclear. In DNA form, the CDR3 reads TGTGCCAGCAGTAGTCCGCCACTGCAGTATTTT. Its protein is CASSSPPLQYF.